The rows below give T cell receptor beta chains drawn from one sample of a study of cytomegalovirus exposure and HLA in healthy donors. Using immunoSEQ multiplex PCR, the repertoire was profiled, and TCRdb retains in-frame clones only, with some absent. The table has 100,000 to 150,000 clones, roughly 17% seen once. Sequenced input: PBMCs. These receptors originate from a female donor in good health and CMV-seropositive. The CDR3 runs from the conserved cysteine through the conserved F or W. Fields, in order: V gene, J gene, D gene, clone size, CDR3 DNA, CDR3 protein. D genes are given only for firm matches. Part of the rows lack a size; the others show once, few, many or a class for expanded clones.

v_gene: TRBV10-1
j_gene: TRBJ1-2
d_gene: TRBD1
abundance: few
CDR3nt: TGCGCCAGCAGATTCCCGACAGGGGTTTGGCTAGTTAACTATGGCTACACCTTC
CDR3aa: CASRFPTGVWLVNYGYTF

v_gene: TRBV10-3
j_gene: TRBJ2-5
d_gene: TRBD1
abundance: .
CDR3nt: TGTGCCATCAGTGAGGGACAGGGGATAAAGACCCAGTACTTC
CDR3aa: CAISEGQGIKTQYF

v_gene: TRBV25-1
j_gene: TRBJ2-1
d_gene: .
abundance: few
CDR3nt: TGTGCCAGCAGTGAATCCACAGGAAATTGGGACAATGAGCAGTTCTTC
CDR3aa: CASSESTGNWDNEQFF

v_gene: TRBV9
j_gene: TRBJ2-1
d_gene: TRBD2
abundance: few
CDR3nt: TGTGCCAGCAGCGTAGGCGGGACTAGTCCCCTGGAGCAGTTCTTC
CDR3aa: CASSVGGTSPLEQFF

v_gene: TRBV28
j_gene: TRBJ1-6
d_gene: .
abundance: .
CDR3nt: TGTGCCAGCAGTTTTTCAGGGTTTGATAATTCACCCCTCCACTTT
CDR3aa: CASSFSGFDNSPLHF

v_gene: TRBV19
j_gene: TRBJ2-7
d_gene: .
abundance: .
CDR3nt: TGTGCCAGTAGTATATGGAGGGGTCGGTCCTACGAGCAGTACTTC
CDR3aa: CASSIWRGRSYEQYF

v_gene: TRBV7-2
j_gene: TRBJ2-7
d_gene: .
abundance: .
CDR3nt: TGTGCCAGCAGCTTAGGTCTACAGGGTTCTAGATACGAGCAGTACTTC
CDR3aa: CASSLGLQGSRYEQYF

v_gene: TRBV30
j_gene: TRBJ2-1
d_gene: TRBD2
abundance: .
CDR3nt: TGTGCCTGGAGGGGGGGGGTCGCGGGAGGGCCTTTAAATGAGCAGTTCTTC
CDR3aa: CAWRGGVAGGPLNEQFF

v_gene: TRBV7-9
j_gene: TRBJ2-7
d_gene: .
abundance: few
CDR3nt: TGTGCCAGCAGCCCGGTCGCGGGGGCTAGCGCTGACGAGCAGTACTTC
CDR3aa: CASSPVAGASADEQYF

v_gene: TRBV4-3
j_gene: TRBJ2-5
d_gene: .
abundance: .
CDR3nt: TGCGCCAGCAGCCAAGTATTCGGGGAGGAGACCCAGTACTTC
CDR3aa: CASSQVFGEETQYF

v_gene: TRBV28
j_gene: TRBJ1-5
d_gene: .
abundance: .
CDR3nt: TGTGCCAGCAGCGAGGGGGTGGACAGCAATCAGCCCCAGCATTTT
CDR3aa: CASSEGVDSNQPQHF

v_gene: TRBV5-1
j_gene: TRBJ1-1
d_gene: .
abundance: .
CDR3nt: TGCGCCAGCAGCTTGGGCGTTGGGGCGCCGGATTTTGTCCTTGTGAACACTGAAGCTTTCTTT
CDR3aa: CASSLGVGAPDFVLVNTEAFF

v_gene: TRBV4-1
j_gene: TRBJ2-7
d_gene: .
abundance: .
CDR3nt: TGCGCCAGCAGCCAATTACTCCTACCATTCTACGAGCAGTACTTC
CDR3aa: CASSQLLLPFYEQYF

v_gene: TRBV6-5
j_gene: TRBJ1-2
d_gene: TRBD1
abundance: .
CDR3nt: TGTGCCAGCACCGACAGGGGTGGCTATGGCTACACCTTC
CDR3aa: CASTDRGGYGYTF

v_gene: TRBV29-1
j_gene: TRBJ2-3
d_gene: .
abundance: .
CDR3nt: TGCAGCGTTCTTCGGGCAGATACGCAGTATTTT
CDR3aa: CSVLRADTQYF

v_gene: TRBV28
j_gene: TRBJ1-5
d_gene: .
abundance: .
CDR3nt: TGTGCCAGCAGTACAGGTCAGCCCCAGCATTTT
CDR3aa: CASSTGQPQHF

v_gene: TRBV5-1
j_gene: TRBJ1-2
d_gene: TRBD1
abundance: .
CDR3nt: TGCGCCAGCAGCTTGGACAGGGGGCAGGGCTACACCTTC
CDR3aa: CASSLDRGQGYTF

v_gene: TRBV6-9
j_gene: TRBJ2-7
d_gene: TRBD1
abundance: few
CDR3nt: TGTGCCAGCAGACAAGGGACAGGGGGCAGGAACGAGCAGTACTTC
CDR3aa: CASRQGTGGRNEQYF

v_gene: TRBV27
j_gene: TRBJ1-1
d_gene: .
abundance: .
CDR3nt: TGTGCCAGCAGTTTACGCTTTCGGGGGGGGCTCACTGAAGCTTTCTTT
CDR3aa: CASSLRFRGGLTEAFF

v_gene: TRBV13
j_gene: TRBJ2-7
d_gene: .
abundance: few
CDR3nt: TGTGCCAGCAGTCTCGGACAGAGCAGATTGTACTTC
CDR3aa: CASSLGQSRLYF

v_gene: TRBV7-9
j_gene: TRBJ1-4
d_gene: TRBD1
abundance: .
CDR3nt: TGTGCCAGCAGCTTAAGTCAGGGGGTGAATGAAAAACTGTTTTTT
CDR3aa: CASSLSQGVNEKLFF

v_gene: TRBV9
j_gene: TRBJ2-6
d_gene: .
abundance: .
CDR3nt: TGTGCCAGCAGCACACAATTCTCTGGGGCCAACGTCCTGACTTTC
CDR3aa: CASSTQFSGANVLTF

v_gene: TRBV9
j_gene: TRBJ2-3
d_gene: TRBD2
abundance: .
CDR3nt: TGTGCCAGCAGCCGAACTAGCGACCCCCCGGCTACGCAGTATTTT
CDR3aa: CASSRTSDPPATQYF

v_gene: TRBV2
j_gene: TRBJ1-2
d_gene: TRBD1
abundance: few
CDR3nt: TGTGCCAGCATAAGTCAGGGGGCTGTTTTCGGCTACACCTTC
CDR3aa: CASISQGAVFGYTF

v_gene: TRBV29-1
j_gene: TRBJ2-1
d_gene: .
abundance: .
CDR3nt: TGCAGCGTTGGTACCCAGGGCGGGAACAATGAGCAGTTCTTC
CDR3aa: CSVGTQGGNNEQFF

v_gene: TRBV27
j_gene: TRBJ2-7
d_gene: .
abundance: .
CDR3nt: TGTGCCAGCAGAAAAACTACCTACGAGCAGTACTTC
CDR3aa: CASRKTTYEQYF

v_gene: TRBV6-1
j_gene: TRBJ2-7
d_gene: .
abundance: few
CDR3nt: TGTGCCAGCACGCAGGGCACCTACGAGCAGTACTTC
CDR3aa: CASTQGTYEQYF

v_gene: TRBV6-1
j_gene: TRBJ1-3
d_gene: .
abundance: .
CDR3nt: TGTGCCAGCAGTGAAGTGGGGGCCCACGGAAACACCATATATTTT
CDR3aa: CASSEVGAHGNTIYF

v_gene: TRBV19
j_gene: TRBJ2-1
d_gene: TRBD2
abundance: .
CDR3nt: TGTGCCAGCCGAATCACTAGCGGGGGCCAAATATACAATGAGCAGTTCTTC
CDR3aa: CASRITSGGQIYNEQFF

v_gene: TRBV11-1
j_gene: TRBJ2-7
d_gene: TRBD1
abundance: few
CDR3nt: TGTGCCAGCAGCTTATCCGATATCGACAGGGGCTACGAGCAGTACTTC
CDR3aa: CASSLSDIDRGYEQYF

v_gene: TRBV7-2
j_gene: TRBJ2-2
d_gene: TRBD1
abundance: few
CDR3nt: TGTGCCAGCAGCTTCAGGGACAGTCTCACCGGGGAGCTGTTTTTT
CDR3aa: CASSFRDSLTGELFF